The entry that follows covers one T cell receptor (beta chain) sequence. Its specificity is not known. The source of the sample is a study of vaccination and CD4 T cells after COVID-19. CDR1 and CDR2 (germline): GTSNPN, SVGIG (reference sequence). The CDR3 runs to 12 residues. The ends were cut back, 1 base at V and 6 bases at J, with 7 bases in the middle. Treatment denoted: approximately 10-day PBMC culture with coronavirus spike peptide pools or control peptides (ViraFEST assay). At the Johns Hopkins FTIC core, DNA taken from cultured CD4+ T cells was sequenced by way of the Oncomine TCR Beta short-read assay. TCRdb redid the calling of the PCR reads with MiXCR, one entry per CDR3 protein. The repertoire holds under 20,000 distinct CDR3 sequences, under 45% seen once, with around 6.9% in the top ten.

This chain links TRBV30 with TRBJ2-1, with D hard to call. The material was CD4+ T cells from blood, cultured in vitro, obtained before SARS-CoV-2 vaccination. The source is a human donor who had recovered from COVID-19. This CDR3 is CAWSAGANEQFF. The DNA for the CDR3 is TGTGCCTGGAGTGCAGGAGCCAATGAGCAGTTCTTC. The whole variable domain, filled in from reference TRBV30 and TRBJ2-1, reads SQTIHQWPATLVQPVGSPLSLECTVEGTSNPNLYWYRQAAGRGLQLLFYSVGIGQISSEVPQNLSASRPQDRQFILSSKKLLLSDSGFYLCAWSAGANEQFFGPGTRLTVL.